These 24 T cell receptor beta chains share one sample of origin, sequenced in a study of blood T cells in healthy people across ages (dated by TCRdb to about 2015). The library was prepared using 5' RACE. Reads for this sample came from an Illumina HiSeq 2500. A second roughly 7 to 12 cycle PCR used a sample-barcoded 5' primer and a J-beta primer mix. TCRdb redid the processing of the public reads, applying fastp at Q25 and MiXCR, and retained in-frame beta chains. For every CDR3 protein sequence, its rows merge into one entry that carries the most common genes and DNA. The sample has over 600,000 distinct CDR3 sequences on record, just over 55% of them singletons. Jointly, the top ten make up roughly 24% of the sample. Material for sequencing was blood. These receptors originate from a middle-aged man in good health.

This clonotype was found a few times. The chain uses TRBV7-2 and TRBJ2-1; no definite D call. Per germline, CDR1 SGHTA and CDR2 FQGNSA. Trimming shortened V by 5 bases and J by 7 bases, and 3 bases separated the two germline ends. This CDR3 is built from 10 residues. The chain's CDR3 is CASSINEQFF. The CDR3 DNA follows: TGTGCCAGCAGCATTAATGAGCAGTTCTTC.

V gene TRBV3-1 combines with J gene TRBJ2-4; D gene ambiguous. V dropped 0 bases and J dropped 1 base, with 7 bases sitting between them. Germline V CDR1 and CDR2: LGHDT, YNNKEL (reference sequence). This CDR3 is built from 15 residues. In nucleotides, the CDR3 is TGTGCCAGCAGCCAAGAAGGCCCTGCCAAAAACATTCAGTACTTC. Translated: CASSQEGPAKNIQYF.

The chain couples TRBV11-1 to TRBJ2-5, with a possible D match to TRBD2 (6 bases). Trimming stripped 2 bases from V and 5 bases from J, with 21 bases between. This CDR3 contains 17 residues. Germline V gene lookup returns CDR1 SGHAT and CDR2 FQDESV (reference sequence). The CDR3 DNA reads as TGTGCCAGCAGCTTAATTGGCCGTACCCTCGGAGGGGAGACCCAGTACTTC. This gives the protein CASSLIGRTLGGETQYF. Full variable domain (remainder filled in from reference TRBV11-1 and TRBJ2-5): EAEVAQSPRYKITEKSQAVAFWCDPISGHATLYWYRQILGQGPELLVQFQDESVVDDSQLPKDRFSAERLKGVDSTLKIQPAELGDSAMYLCASSLIGRTLGGETQYFGPGTRLLVL.

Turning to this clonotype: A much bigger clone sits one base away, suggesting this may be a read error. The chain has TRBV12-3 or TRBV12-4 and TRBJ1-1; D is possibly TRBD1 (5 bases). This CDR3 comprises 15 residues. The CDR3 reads CASSLAQPAGAEASF. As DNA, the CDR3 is TGTGCCAGCAGTTTAGCTCAGCCAGCCGGGGCTGAAGCTTCCTTT.

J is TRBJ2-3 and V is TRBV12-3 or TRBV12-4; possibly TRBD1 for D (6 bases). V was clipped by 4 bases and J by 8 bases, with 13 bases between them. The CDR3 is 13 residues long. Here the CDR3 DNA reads TGTGCCAGCAGTTCCCGGGAAGGGGGTACGCAGTATTTT. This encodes CASSSREGGTQYF.

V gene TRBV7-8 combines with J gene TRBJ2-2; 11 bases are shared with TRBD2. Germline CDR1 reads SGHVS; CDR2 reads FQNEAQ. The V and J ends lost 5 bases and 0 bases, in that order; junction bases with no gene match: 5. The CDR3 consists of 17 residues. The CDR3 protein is CASSITSGGANTGELFF. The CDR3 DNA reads TGTGCCAGCAGCATCACTAGCGGGGGCGCGAACACCGGGGAGCTGTTTTTT.

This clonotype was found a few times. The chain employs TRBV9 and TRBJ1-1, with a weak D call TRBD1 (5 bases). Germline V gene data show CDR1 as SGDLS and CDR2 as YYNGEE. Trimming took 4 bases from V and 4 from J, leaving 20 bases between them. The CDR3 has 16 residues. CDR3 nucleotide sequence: TGTGCCAGCAGCCCGCAGGTCGGGGGAGTCGGCACTGAAGCTTTCTTT. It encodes CASSPQVGGVGTEAFF.

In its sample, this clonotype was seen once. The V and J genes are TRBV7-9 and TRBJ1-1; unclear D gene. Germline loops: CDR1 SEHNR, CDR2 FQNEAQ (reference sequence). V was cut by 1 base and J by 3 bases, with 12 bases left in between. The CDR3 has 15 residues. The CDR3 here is CASSLGGWEHTEAFF. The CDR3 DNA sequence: TGTGCCAGCAGCTTAGGAGGTTGGGAGCACACTGAAGCTTTCTTT. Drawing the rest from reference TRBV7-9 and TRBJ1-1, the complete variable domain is DTGVSQNPRHKITKRGQNVTFRCDPISEHNRLYWYRQTLGQGPEFLTYFQNEAQLEKSRLLSDRFSAERPKGSFSTLEIQRTEQGDSAMYLCASSLGGWEHTEAFFGQGTRLTVV.

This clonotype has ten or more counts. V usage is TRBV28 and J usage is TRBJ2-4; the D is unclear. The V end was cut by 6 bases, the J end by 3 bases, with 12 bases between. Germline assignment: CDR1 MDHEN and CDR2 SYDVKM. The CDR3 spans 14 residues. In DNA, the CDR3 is TGTGCCAGCAGGAATACTGGGAACAAAAACATTCAGTACTTC. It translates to CASRNTGNKNIQYF.

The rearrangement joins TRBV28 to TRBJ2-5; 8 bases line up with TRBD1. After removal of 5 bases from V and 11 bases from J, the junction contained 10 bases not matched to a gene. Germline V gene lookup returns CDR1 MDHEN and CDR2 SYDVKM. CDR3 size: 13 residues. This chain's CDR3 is CASSTNRGREQYF. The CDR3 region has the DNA TGTGCCAGCAGTACAAACAGGGGGAGAGAGCAGTACTTC.

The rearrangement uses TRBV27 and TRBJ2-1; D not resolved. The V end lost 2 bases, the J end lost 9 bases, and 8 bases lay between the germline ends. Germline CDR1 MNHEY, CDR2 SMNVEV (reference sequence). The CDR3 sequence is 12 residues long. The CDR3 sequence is CASSLILGEQFF. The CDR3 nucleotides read TGTGCCAGCAGTTTAATTCTGGGTGAGCAGTTCTTC.

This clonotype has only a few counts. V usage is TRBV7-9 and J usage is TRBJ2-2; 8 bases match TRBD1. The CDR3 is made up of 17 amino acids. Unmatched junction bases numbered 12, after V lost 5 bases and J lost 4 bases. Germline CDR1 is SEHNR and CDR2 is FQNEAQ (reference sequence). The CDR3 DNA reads TGTGCCAGCAGCCGGACAGGGAACGTCGTTCGCACCGGGGAGCTGTTTTTT. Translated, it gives CASSRTGNVVRTGELFF.

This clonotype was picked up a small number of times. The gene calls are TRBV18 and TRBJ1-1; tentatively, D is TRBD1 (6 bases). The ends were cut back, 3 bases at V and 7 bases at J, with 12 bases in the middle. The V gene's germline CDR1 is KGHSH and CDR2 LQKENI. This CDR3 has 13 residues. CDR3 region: CASSPRQDYEAFF. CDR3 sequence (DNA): TGTGCCAGCTCACCCCGACAGGATTATGAAGCTTTCTTT.

Here the CDR3 reads CASSRGVPGANVLTF. Here the CDR3 DNA reads TGTGCCAGCAGCCGCGGGGTACCTGGGGCCAACGTCCTGACTTTC. The V call is TRBV28, the J call TRBJ2-6; tentatively, D is TRBD2 (6 bases). The CDR3 totals 15 residues. The germline CDR1 and CDR2 sequences are MDHEN and SYDVKM. With 6 bases removed from V and 2 bases from J, the gap between germline ends came to 11 bases.

CDR3: CASSSYETAYTEAFF. CDR3 DNA sequence: TGTGCCAGCAGCTCTTACGAGACAGCCTACACTGAAGCTTTCTTT. The V gene is TRBV11-3, the J gene TRBJ1-1, with D maybe TRBD1 (5 bases). There are 15 residues in the CDR3. Germline CDR1 and CDR2: SGHNT and YENEEA. Trimming left V 4 bases short and J 3 bases short, with 15 bases between.

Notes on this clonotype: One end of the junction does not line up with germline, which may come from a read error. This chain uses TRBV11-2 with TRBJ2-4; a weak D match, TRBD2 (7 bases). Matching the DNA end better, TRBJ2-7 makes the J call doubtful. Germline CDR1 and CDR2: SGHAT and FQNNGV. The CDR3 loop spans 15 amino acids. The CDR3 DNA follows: TGTGCCAGTAGCTTAGGGGGAGGGAGGGACTACGAGCAGTACTTC. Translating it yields CASSLGGGRDYEQYF.

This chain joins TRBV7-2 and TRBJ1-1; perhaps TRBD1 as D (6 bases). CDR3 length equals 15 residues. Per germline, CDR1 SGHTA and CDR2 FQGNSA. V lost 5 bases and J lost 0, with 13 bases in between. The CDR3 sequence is CASSPQTGVNTEAFF. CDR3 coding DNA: TGTGCCAGCAGCCCCCAGACAGGAGTGAACACTGAAGCTTTCTTT.

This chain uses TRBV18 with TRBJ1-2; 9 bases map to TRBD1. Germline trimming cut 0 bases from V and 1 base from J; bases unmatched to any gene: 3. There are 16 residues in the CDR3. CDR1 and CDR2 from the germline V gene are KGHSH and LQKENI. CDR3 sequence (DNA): TGTGCCAGCTCACCACCGGGACAGGGTCGTAACTATGGCTACACCTTC. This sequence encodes CASSPPGQGRNYGYTF.

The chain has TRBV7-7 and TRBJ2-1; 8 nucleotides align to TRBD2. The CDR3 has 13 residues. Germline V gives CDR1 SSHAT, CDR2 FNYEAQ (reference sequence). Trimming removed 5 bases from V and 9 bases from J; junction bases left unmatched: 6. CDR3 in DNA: TGTGCCAGCAGCACGGGGACTAGTAGTGAGCAGTTCTTC. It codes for CASSTGTSSEQFF.

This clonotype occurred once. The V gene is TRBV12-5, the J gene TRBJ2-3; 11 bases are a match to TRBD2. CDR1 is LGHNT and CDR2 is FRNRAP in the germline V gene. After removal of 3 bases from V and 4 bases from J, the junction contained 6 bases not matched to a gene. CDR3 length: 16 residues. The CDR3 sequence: CASGFSGGAGADTQYF. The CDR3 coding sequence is TGTGCTAGTGGTTTTAGCGGGGGGGCAGGCGCAGATACGCAGTATTTT.

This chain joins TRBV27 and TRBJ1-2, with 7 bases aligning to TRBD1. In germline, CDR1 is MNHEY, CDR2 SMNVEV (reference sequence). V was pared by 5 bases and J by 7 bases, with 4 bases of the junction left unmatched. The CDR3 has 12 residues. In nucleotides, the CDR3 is TGTGCCAGCAGTCGCCCAGGGGGTGGCTACACCTTC. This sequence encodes CASSRPGGGYTF.

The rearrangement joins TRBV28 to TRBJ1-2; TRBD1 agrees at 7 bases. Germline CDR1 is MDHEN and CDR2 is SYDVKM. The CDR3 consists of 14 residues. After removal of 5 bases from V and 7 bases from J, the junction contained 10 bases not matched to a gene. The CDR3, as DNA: TGTGCCAGCAGTCTGACAGGGTTGGTAGGTGGCTACACCTTC. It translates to CASSLTGLVGGYTF.

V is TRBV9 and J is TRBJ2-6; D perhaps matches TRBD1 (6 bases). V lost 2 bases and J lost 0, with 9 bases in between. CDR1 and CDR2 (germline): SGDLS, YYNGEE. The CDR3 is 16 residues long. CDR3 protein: CASSVFRGSGANVLTF. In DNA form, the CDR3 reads TGTGCCAGCAGCGTGTTCAGGGGCTCTGGGGCCAACGTCCTGACTTTC.

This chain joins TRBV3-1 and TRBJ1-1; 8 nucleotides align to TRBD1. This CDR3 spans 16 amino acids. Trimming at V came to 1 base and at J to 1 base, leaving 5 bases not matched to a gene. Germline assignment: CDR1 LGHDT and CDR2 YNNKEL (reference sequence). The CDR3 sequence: CASSQGGTGRNTEAFF. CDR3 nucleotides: TGTGCCAGCAGCCAAGGGGGGACAGGAAGGAACACTGAAGCTTTCTTT.